The source of this TCR beta chain is a study of T cell responses to AZD1222 COVID-19 vaccine. The CDR3 has 15 amino acids. Between the trimmed V and J ends, which lost 2 bases and 1 base, there was a span of 7 bases. Germline V CDR1 and CDR2: KGHDR, SFDVKD. Using immunoSEQ multiplex PCR, the repertoire was profiled, and TCRdb retains in-frame clones only, with some absent. The table lists tens of thousands of clones, 90% to 95% of them singletons. The sample in question was peripheral blood, obtained on day 0 of AZD1222 vaccination. The J gene is TRBJ2-2, the V gene TRBV24-1; no clear D gene. The receptor's source is an adult in good health. DNA for the CDR3: TGTGCCACCAGTGATTCGGACGAGAACACCGGGGAGCTGTTTTTT. It encodes CATSDSDENTGELFF.